This T cell receptor beta chain stems from a study of preoperative IRX-2 immunotherapy in early breast cancer. The length of the CDR3 is 16 residues. Specified treatment: preoperative locoregional IRX-2 cytokine immunotherapy. Patients received preoperative, locoregional IRX-2 cytokine immunotherapy in a phase Ib study. TCRdb's table, derived via immunoSEQ multiplex PCR, lists solely in-frame clones and lacks some. The table shows tens of thousands of clones, with roughly 80% occurring only once. This specimen was lymph node tissue, taken from a patient treated with IRX-2 immunotherapy. The receptor comes from a human donor with breast cancer. V usage is TRBV22-1 and J usage is TRBJ2-7; the table's TRBD1 call for D was not verified on the DNA. TRBV22-1 is shown as a pseudogene. The CDR3 coding sequence is TGTGCCAGCACCTCACCCGGGACATTTTTAACCCACGAGCAGTACTTC. As protein: CASTSPGTFLTHEQYF.